These 14 T cell receptor beta chains were all obtained from the same sample, sequenced in a study of blood T cells in healthy people across ages. Through a sample-barcoded 5' primer and a J-beta primer mix, a second PCR was run for roughly 6 to 11 cycles. One entry per CDR3 protein results from TCRdb running MiXCR on the 5' RACE reads. The repertoire holds about 800,000 distinct CDR3 sequences, with less than 60% as singletons. Sequenced sample: blood. Source of these receptors: a man at least 80 years old in good health.

In this sample, this clonotype turned up a few times. In DNA, the CDR3 is TGCAGTGCCATTGGACTAGCGGGAGATAGCTCCTACGAGCAGTACTTC. This translates into CSAIGLAGDSSYEQYF. This chain links TRBV20-1 with TRBJ2-7; 13 bases agree with TRBD2. CDR1 is DFQATT, CDR2 SNEGSKA, per germline (reference sequence). Trimming removed 6 bases from V and 0 bases from J; junction bases left unmatched: 8. The CDR3 loop spans 16 amino acids.

This clonotype was seen a few times. V is TRBV7-9 and J is TRBJ2-7; D not certain. Germline CDR1 reads SEHNR; CDR2 reads FQNEAQ (reference sequence). Trimming stripped 6 bases from V and 1 base from J, with 19 bases between. There are 16 residues in the CDR3. The CDR3 DNA follows: TGTGCCAGCAGTTCGCGACCGGATCTGGGGTCCTACGAGCAGTACTTC. Amino acid sequence: CASSSRPDLGSYEQYF.

In its sample, this clonotype was seen a few times. The chain has TRBV18 and TRBJ2-7; D might be TRBD1 (6 bases). V was cut by 6 bases and J by 2 bases, with 14 bases left in between. Germline V gives CDR1 KGHSH, CDR2 LQKENI. The CDR3 has 14 amino acids. The CDR3 DNA reads TGTGCCAGCTCTCAAACAGGGACGGCCTACGAGCAGTACTTC. This translates into CASSQTGTAYEQYF.

The V and J genes are TRBV5-1 and TRBJ2-1; 9 bases fit TRBD2. There are 15 residues in the CDR3. Germline V gives CDR1 SGHRS, CDR2 YFSETQ. The trim removed 0 bases at V and 6 bases at J, leaving 4 bases unmatched. CDR3 loop: CASSLALAGINEQFF. As DNA, the CDR3 is TGCGCCAGCAGCTTGGCACTAGCGGGTATCAATGAGCAGTTCTTC.

This clonotype has only a few counts. The chain has TRBV10-2 and TRBJ2-1, with 11 bases that match TRBD2. In germline, CDR1 is WSHSY, CDR2 SAAADI. This CDR3 is 19 amino acids long. V shed 0 bases, J shed 1 base, and the junction held 8 bases outside the gene matches. The CDR3 bases are TGCGCCAGCAGTGAGTCGTTAGCGGGAGGGCCTGGGTCCTACAATGAGCAGTTCTTC. It yields the protein CASSESLAGGPGSYNEQFF.

V gene TRBV7-9 combines with J gene TRBJ2-7, with 9 bases identical to TRBD1. Losses at the gene ends were 5 bases for V and 5 bases for J; bases not matched to a gene: 10. The CDR3 runs to 15 residues. Germline values: CDR1 SEHNR, CDR2 FQNEAQ (reference sequence). CDR3 residues: CASSRAGTGPHEQYF. The CDR3 region has the DNA TGTGCCAGCAGCCGTGCCGGGACAGGGCCCCACGAGCAGTACTTC.

J is TRBJ2-3 and V is TRBV27; 8 nucleotides agree with TRBD2. The V and J ends lost 6 bases and 3 bases, in that order; junction bases with no gene match: 5. CDR1 is MNHEY and CDR2 is SMNVEV in the germline V gene (reference sequence). The CDR3 has 14 amino acids. CDR3 sequence (DNA): TGTGCCAGCAGGGAGCGGGGGAAGACAGATACGCAGTATTTT. It encodes CASRERGKTDTQYF.

In regard to this clonotype: A read error is possible here, since a much larger clone lies one base away. This CDR3 reads CATSAFSEQYF. The CDR3, as DNA: TGTGCCACCTCAGCTTTTAGCGAGCAGTACTTC. This chain uses TRBV6-1 with TRBJ2-5; D is unresolved. The J call could be wrong; TRBJ2-7 is a better fit for the DNA end. This CDR3 has 11 residues. Per the germline V gene, CDR1 is MNHNS and CDR2 is SASEGT.

The CDR3 DNA sequence: TGCAGCACCGTAGACTCCACCTTCGGGGTCCGCTACGAGCAGTACTTC. Amino acids: CSTVDSTFGVRYEQYF. The chain combines TRBV29-1 with TRBJ2-7; tentative D call: TRBD2 (5 bases). The V end was cut by 8 bases, the J end by 3 bases, with 26 bases between. The CDR3 consists of 16 residues. Germline V gene data show CDR1 as SQVTM and CDR2 as ANQGSEA.

This clonotype was counted between two and nine times. DNA for the CDR3: TGTGCCAGCAGCTTAGTCTCGCGGGAGGGGAATGAGCAGTTCTTC. This gives the protein CASSLVSREGNEQFF. The chain has TRBV7-9 and TRBJ2-1; TRBD2 aligns across 9 bases. The CDR3 is made up of 15 amino acids. Trimming at V came to 1 base and at J to 7 bases, leaving 5 bases not matched to a gene. Germline CDR1 is SEHNR and CDR2 is FQNEAQ (reference sequence).

Remarks on this clonotype: One end of the junction does not line up with germline, which may come from a read error. The chain has TRBV6-2 or TRBV6-3 and TRBJ2-5, with TRBD2 matching 7 bases. The CDR3 sequence is 14 residues long. CDR1 is MNHEY, CDR2 SVGEGT, per germline. CDR3 DNA: TGTGCAAGCACCACCCCGCGGGGGATCGGGACCCAGTACTTC. Translation gives CASTTPRGIGTQYF.

V gene TRBV7-2 combines with J gene TRBJ2-3; D gene uncertain. Trimming removed 2 bases at V and 4 bases at J, with 10 bases between. From germline, CDR1 is SGHTA and CDR2 FQGNSA. CDR3 length equals 14 residues. CDR3 nucleotide sequence: TGTGCCAGCAGCTTAACCCCAGCGCCAGATACGCAGTATTTT. Translating gives CASSLTPAPDTQYF.

This clonotype was seen a handful of times. The chain combines TRBV7-9 with TRBJ2-5; D remains unclear. The end of the DNA aligns better with TRBJ2-1, so the J call may be wrong. In germline, CDR1 is SEHNR, CDR2 FQNEAQ (reference sequence). This CDR3 has 12 residues. The CDR3 sequence: CASTPIRETQFF. The CDR3 DNA follows: TGTGCCAGCACCCCCATTCGAGAGACCCAGTTCTTC.

The chain carries TRBV28 and TRBJ1-4; the match to TRBD1 covers 7 bases. Trimming at V came to 3 bases and at J to 11 bases, leaving 9 bases not matched to a gene. This CDR3 is built from 14 residues. Germline V gene sequence: CDR1 MDHEN, CDR2 SYDVKM. CDR3 loop: CASSFGGTEEKLFF. The CDR3 bases are TGTGCCAGCAGTTTCGGTGGGACAGAGGAGAAACTGTTTTTT.